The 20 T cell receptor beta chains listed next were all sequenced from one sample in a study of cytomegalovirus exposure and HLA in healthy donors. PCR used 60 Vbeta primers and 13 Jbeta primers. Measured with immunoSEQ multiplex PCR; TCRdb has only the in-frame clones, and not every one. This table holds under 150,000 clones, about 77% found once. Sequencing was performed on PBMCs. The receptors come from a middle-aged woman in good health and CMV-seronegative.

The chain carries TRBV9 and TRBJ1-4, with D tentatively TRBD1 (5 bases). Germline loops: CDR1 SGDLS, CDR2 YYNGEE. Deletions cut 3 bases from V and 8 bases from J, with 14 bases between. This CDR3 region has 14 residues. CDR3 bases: TGTGCCAGCAGCGCGGGACCCCGGGAGGAAAAACTGTTTTTT. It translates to CASSAGPREEKLFF.

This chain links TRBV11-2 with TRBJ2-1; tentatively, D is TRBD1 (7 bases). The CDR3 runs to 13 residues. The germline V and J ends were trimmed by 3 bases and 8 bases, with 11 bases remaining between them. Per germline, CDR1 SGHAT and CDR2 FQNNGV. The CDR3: CASSFGGGYEQFF. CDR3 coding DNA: TGTGCCAGCAGCTTCGGAGGGGGCTATGAGCAGTTCTTC. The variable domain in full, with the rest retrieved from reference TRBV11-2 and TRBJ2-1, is EAGVAQSPRYKIIEKRQSVAFWCNPISGHATLYWYQQILGQGPKLLIQFQNNGVVDDSQLPKDRFSAERLKGVDSTLKIQPAKLEDSAVYLCASSFGGGYEQFFGPGTRLTVL.

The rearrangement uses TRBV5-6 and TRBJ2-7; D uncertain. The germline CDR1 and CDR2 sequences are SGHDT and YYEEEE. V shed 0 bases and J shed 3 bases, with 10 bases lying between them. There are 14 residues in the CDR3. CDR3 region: CASSLGASFYEQYF. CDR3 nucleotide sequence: TGTGCCAGCAGCTTGGGGGCGTCTTTCTACGAGCAGTACTTC.

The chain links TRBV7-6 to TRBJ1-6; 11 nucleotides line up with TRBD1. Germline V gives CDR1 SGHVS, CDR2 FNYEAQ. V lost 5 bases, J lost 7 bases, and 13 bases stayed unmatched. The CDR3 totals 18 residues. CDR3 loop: CASSHNGQGARGNSPLHF. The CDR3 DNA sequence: TGTGCCAGCAGCCATAACGGACAGGGGGCCAGGGGGAATTCACCCCTCCACTTT.

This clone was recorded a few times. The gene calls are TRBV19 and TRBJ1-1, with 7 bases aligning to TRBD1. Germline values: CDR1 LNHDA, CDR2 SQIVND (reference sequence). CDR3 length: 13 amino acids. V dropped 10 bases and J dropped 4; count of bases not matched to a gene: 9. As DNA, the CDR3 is TGTGCCATTTCGACAGGGAGAGGCACTGAAGCTTTCTTT. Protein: CAISTGRGTEAFF.

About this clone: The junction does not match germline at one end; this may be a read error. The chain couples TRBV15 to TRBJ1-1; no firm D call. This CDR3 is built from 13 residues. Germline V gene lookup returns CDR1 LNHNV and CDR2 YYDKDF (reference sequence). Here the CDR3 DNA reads TGTACCACCAGCAGAGAGCCCGGAGCTGAAGCTTTCTTT. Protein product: CTTSREPGAEAFF. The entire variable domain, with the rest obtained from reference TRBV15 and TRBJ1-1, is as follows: DAMVIQNPRYQVTQFGKPVTLSCSQTLNHNVMYWYQQKSSQAPKLLFHYYDKDFNNEADTPDNFQSRRPNTSFCFLDIRSPGLGDTAMYLCTTSREPGAEAFFGQGTRLTVV.

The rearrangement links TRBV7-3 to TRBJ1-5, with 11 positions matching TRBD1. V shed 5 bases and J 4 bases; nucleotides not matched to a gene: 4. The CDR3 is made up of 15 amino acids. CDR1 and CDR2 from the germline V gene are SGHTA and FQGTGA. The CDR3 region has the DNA TGTGCCAGCAGCCTCGGGACAGGGGGAAATCAGCCCCAGCATTTT. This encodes CASSLGTGGNQPQHF.

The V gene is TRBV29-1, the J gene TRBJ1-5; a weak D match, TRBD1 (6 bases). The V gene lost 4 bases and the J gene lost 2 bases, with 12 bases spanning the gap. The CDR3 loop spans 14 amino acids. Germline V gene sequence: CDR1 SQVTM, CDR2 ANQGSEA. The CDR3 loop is CSVVPGGGNQPQHF. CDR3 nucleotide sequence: TGCAGCGTTGTACCGGGGGGCGGCAATCAGCCCCAGCATTTT.

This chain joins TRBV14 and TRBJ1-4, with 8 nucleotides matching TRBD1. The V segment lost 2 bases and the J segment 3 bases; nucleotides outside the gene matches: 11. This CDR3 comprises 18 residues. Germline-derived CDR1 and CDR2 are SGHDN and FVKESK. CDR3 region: CASSQLGQGAFPNEKLFF. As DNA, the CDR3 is TGTGCCAGCAGCCAATTGGGGCAGGGGGCCTTTCCTAATGAAAAACTGTTTTTT.

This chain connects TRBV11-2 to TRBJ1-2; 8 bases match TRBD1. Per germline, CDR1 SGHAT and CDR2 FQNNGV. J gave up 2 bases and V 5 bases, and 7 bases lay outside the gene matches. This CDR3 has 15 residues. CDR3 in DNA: TGTGCCAGCAGCGTACCGGGACAGGAGAACTATGGCTACACCTTC. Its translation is CASSVPGQENYGYTF.

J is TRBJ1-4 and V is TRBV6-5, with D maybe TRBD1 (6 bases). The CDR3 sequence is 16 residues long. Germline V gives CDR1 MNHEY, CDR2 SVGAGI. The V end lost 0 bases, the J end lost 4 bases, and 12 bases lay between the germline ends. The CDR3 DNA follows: TGTGCCAGCAGTTACTCTGGGGGCCGGAGTAATGAAAAACTGTTTTTT. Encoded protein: CASSYSGGRSNEKLFF.

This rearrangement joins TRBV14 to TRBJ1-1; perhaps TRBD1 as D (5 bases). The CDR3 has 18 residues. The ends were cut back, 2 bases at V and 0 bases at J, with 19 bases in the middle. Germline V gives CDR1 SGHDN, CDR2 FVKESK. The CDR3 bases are TGTGCCAGCAGCCAAAGGCCTCAGGGCTACTTCATGAACACTGAAGCTTTCTTT. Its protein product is CASSQRPQGYFMNTEAFF.

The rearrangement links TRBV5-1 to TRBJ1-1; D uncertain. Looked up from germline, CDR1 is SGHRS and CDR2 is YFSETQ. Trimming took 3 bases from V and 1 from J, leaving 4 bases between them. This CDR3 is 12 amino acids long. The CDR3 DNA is TGCGCCAGCAGCTCAGGGAACACTGAAGCTTTCTTT. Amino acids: CASSSGNTEAFF. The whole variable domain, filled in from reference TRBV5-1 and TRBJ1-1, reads KAGVTQTPRYLIKTRGQQVTLSCSPISGHRSVSWYQQTPGQGLQFLFEYFSETQRNKGNFPGRFSGRQFSNSRSEMNVSTLELGDSALYLCASSSGNTEAFFGQGTRLTVV.

The CDR3 DNA sequence: TGTGCCAGCAGCTTAGTCAGGGCCACAGATACGCAGTATTTT. Its protein is CASSLVRATDTQYF. The V and J genes are TRBV7-7 and TRBJ2-3; a weak D match, TRBD1 (5 bases). Germline V lookup: CDR1 SSHAT, CDR2 FNYEAQ (reference sequence). V shed 1 base and J shed 2 bases, with 7 bases lying between them. The CDR3 has 14 amino acids. The full variable domain, completed using reference TRBV7-7 and TRBJ2-3, is GAGVSQSPRYKVTKRGQDVTLRCDPISSHATLYWYQQALGQGPEFLTYFNYEAQPDKSGLPSDRFSAERPEGSISTLTIQRTEQRDSAMYRCASSLVRATDTQYFGPGTRLTVL.

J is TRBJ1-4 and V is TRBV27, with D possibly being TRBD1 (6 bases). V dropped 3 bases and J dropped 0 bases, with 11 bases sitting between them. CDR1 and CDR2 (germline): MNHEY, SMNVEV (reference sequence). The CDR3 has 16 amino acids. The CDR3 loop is CASSFAGATTNEKLFF. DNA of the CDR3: TGTGCCAGCAGTTTTGCAGGGGCGACAACTAATGAAAAACTGTTTTTT.

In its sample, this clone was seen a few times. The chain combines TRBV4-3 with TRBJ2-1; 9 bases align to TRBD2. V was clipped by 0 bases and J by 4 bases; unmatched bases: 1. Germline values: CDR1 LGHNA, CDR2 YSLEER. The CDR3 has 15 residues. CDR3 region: CASSQERGGYNEQFF. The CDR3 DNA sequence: TGCGCCAGCAGCCAAGAGCGGGGGGGATACAATGAGCAGTTCTTC.

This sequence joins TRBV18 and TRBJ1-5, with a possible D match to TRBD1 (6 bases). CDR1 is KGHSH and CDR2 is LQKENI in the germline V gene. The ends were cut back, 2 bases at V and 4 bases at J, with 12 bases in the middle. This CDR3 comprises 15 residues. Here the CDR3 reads CASSPAPGQNQPQHF. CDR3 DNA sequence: TGTGCCAGCTCACCAGCACCGGGACAAAATCAGCCCCAGCATTTT.

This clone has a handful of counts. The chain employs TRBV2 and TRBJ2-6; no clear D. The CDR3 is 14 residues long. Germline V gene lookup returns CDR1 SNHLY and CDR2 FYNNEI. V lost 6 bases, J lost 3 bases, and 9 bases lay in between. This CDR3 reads CASRTERGANVLTF. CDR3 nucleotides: TGTGCCAGCAGGACTGAACGTGGGGCCAACGTCCTGACTTTC.

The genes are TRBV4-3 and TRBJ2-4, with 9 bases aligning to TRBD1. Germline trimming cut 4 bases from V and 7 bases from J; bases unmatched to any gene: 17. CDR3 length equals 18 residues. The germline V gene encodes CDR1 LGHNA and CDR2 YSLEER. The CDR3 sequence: CASSPRISTDRGENIQYF. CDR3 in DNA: TGCGCCAGCAGCCCAAGAATATCCACCGACAGGGGGGAGAACATTCAGTACTTC.

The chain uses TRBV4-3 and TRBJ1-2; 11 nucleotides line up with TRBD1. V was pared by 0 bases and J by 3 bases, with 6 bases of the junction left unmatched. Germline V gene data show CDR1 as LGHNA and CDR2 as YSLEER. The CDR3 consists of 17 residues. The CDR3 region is CASSQDPRTGGHYGYTF. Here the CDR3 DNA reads TGCGCCAGCAGCCAAGATCCTCGGACAGGGGGCCACTATGGCTACACCTTC.